At least ten counts were recorded for the clone carrying this TCR beta chain. The antigen remains undetermined. Time point denoted: longitudinal time-point 2. 2 million PBMCs stored at -80 C were the source of the unsorted libraries. This sample was taken from a study of neurological immune-mediated disorders. Study findings and constraints: One related-CDR3 cluster, found by phylogenetic grouping, held repertoires of 18 of 34 multiple sclerosis patients and is a possible signature.

Synthesis of cDNA was accomplished via 5'RACE employing 10-nucleotide random UMIs. Each CDR3 protein gets one entry after TCRdb re-called the 5' RACE reads with MiXCR. This table holds some 87,000 distinct CDR3 sequences, 5.8% found once. CDR3 length equals 15 residues. Germline-derived CDR1 and CDR2 are SGHRS and YFSETQ. The germline V and J ends were trimmed by 0 bases and 1 base, with 8 bases remaining between them. This chain uses TRBV5-1 with TRBJ1-5; D remains ambiguous. The origin of this receptor is a woman in her fifties or sixties with multiple sclerosis. Sequenced sample: PBMCs. The CDR3 reads CASSLAGKSNQPQHF. DNA for the CDR3: TGCGCCAGCAGCTTGGCGGGGAAAAGCAATCAGCCCCAGCATTTT.